The 28 T cell receptor beta chains below all came from one sample that was sequenced in a study of blood T cells in healthy people across ages. The second PCR ran roughly 7 to 11 cycles with a sample-barcoded 5' primer and J-beta primers. TCRdb processed the 5' RACE reads anew with MiXCR; each CDR3 protein has one entry. The profile shows hundreds of thousands of distinct CDR3 sequences, around 26% of them singletons. The material sequenced was blood. These receptor sequences come from a woman aged 80 or over in good health.

This clonotype was found many times. This chain joins TRBV19 and TRBJ2-6, with D unclear. Germline V gene sequence: CDR1 LNHDA, CDR2 SQIVND (reference sequence). V was shortened by 6 bases and J by 1 base, with 7 bases between the two germline ends. The CDR3 loop spans 14 amino acids. CDR3 nucleotide sequence: TGTGCCAGTAGGGGGAATTCTGGGGCCAACGTCCTGACTTTC. Encoded protein: CASRGNSGANVLTF.

This clonotype was counted only a few times. This rearrangement joins TRBV9 to TRBJ2-3; D is unclear. V lost 3 bases, J lost 6 bases, and 20 bases lay in between. Germline-derived CDR1 and CDR2 are SGDLS and YYNGEE. The CDR3 is 16 residues long. CDR3 loop: CASSAHSGSKPDTQYF. In nucleotides, the CDR3 is TGTGCCAGCAGCGCCCACTCCGGGTCAAAGCCGGATACGCAGTATTTT.

This clonotype appeared once. A much more abundant neighbour one base away suggests this may be a read error. The CDR3 DNA sequence: TGTGCCAGCGGGGGGTATCGCGCCTACGAGCAGTACTTC. Its translation: CASGGYRAYEQYF. This chain links TRBV28 with TRBJ2-5; D is possibly TRBD2 (6 bases). The DNA end favors TRBJ2-7, so the J call may be wrong. The CDR3 is 13 residues long. Germline-derived CDR1 and CDR2 are MDHEN and SYDVKM.

This clonotype showed up many times. The chain combines TRBV4-2 with TRBJ2-1; 9 positions agree with TRBD2. This CDR3 is built from 19 residues. V lost 3 bases to trimming and J lost 4 bases; unmatched junction nucleotides: 16. Germline values: CDR1 LGHNA, CDR2 YNFKEQ. The CDR3 bases are TGTGCCAGCAGCCAGGGGACTGGGCGGGGGGGCCTATTTTACAATGAGCAGTTCTTC. Translating it yields CASSQGTGRGGLFYNEQFF.

There are a few counts of this clonotype. This chain's CDR3 is CASSRRTGELFF. DNA for the CDR3: TGTGCCAGCAGCCGGAGAACCGGGGAGCTGTTTTTT. V and J are TRBV6-6 and TRBJ2-2, with D unclear. This CDR3 has 12 amino acids. V lost 6 bases and J 5 bases, leaving 7 bases between the germline ends. CDR1 is MNHNY and CDR2 is SVGAGI in the germline V gene (reference sequence).

This clonotype was counted ten times or more. The rearrangement joins TRBV4-3 to TRBJ2-5; D gene unclear. The V end lost 1 base, the J end lost 5 bases, and 11 bases lay between the germline ends. Germline loops: CDR1 LGHNA, CDR2 YSLEER. This CDR3 spans 14 amino acids. Written as DNA, the CDR3 is TGCGCCAGCAGCCAAGGGGATAGCCGGGAGACCCAGTACTTC. It yields the protein CASSQGDSRETQYF.

Regarding this clonotype: Just one base apart from a much larger clone, this may be a read error. The chain uses TRBV15 and TRBJ2-7; 8 nucleotides line up with TRBD2. The CDR3 is 15 amino acids. V gave up 5 bases and J gave up 5 bases; unmatched junction bases: 11. Germline V gene lookup returns CDR1 LNHNV and CDR2 YYDKDF (reference sequence). CDR3 sequence (DNA): TGTGCCACCAGCTCGAATAGCGGGGACCCCCACGAGCAGTACTTC. Translated, it gives CATSSNSGDPHEQYF. Variable domain in full (rest from reference TRBV15 and TRBJ2-7): DAMVIQNPRYQVTQFGKPVTLSCSQTLNHNVMYWYQQKSSQAPKLLFHYYDKDFNNEADTPDNFQSRRPNTSFCFLDIRSPGLGDTAMYLCATSSNSGDPHEQYFGPGTRLTVT.

This clonotype was observed a few times. The V gene is TRBV10-2, the J gene TRBJ2-5; TRBD2 agrees at 7 bases. The junction had 2 bases not matched to a gene; V was cut back by 4 bases and J by 3 bases. The CDR3 contains 13 residues. CDR1 is WSHSY and CDR2 is SAAADI in the germline V gene. The CDR3 DNA follows: TGCGCCAGCAGTGTGCGGGGGAAAGAGACCCAGTACTTC. Amino acids: CASSVRGKETQYF.

The sample holds one count of this clonotype. The V and J genes are TRBV20-1 and TRBJ1-3; D unclear. The germline V and J ends were trimmed by 5 bases and 0 bases, with 11 bases remaining between them. This CDR3 is built from 14 residues. Germline V lookup: CDR1 DFQATT, CDR2 SNEGSKA (reference sequence). Here the CDR3 reads CSAPSPFSGNTIYF. CDR3 nucleotides: TGCAGTGCTCCCAGCCCGTTCTCTGGAAACACCATATATTTT.

This clonotype was observed a handful of times. The chain uses TRBV2 and TRBJ1-6; weak D call: TRBD1 (6 bases). V shed 1 base and J shed 14 bases, with 24 bases lying between them. The CDR3 runs to 17 residues. Germline values: CDR1 SNHLY, CDR2 FYNNEI. CDR3 sequence: CASSEEGGGITQIALHF. The CDR3 DNA reads TGTGCCAGCAGTGAAGAGGGGGGGGGCATCACTCAGATCGCCCTCCACTTT.

A few counts support this clonotype. This chain connects TRBV4-1 to TRBJ1-4; 8 bases are a match to TRBD1. Trimming took 1 base from V and 8 from J; bases not matched to a gene: 6. The CDR3 runs 15 residues. Per germline, CDR1 MGHRA and CDR2 YSYEKL. CDR3 sequence (DNA): TGCGCCAGCAGCCAAGTAACAGGGGGGCAGGAAAAACTGTTTTTT. Protein sequence: CASSQVTGGQEKLFF.

This clonotype has at least ten counts. The V call is TRBV6-2 or TRBV6-3, the J call TRBJ2-1, with TRBD2 identical over 12 bases. CDR1 and CDR2 from the germline V gene are MNHEY and SVGEGT. Trimming took 0 bases from V and 8 from J; bases not matched to a gene: 20. The CDR3 is 21 amino acids. CDR3: CASSYSIGISRGLAGSDEQFF. CDR3 nucleotides: TGTGCCAGCAGTTACTCGATTGGGATTTCACGAGGACTAGCGGGGTCCGATGAGCAGTTCTTC.

There are many counts of this clonotype. The V gene is TRBV15, the J gene TRBJ1-5, with TRBD1 matching over 8 bases. After removal of 2 bases from V and 2 bases from J, the junction contained 2 bases not matched to a gene. The V gene's germline CDR1 is LNHNV and CDR2 YYDKDF (reference sequence). The CDR3 is 15 amino acids. CDR3 protein: CATSRKGQGNQPQHF. The CDR3 nucleotides read TGTGCCACCAGCAGAAAGGGACAGGGCAATCAGCCCCAGCATTTT.

This clonotype was found many times. The chain has TRBV7-2 and TRBJ1-5; D ambiguous. The CDR3 loop spans 15 amino acids. The V and J ends lost 2 bases and 0 bases respectively, with 8 bases between them. Germline CDR1 SGHTA, CDR2 FQGNSA. CDR3 sequence: CASSLTTNSNQPQHF. As DNA, the CDR3 is TGTGCCAGCAGCTTAACTACTAATAGCAATCAGCCCCAGCATTTT.

The genes are TRBV20-1 and TRBJ2-7; a possible D gene is TRBD1 (5 bases). V was shortened by 3 bases and J by 9 bases, with 9 bases between the two germline ends. Per the germline V gene, CDR1 is DFQATT and CDR2 is SNEGSKA (reference sequence). CDR3 size: 10 residues. CDR3 sequence (DNA): TGCAGTGCTAGCCTGCAGGGGCAGTACTTC. This translates into CSASLQGQYF.

This clonotype was seen only a few times. One end of the junction does not line up with germline, which may come from a read error. This chain connects TRBV7-9 to TRBJ1-2; a possible D gene is TRBD1 (5 bases). Germline V CDR1 and CDR2: SEHNR, FQNEAQ (reference sequence). The CDR3 has 14 amino acids. The CDR3 protein is CANSLDRQYYGYTF. CDR3 coding DNA: TGTGCCAACAGCTTAGATCGACAGTACTATGGCTACACCTTC.

This clonotype was seen many times. This chain joins TRBV25-1 and TRBJ1-2, with 12 bases that match TRBD1. The CDR3 has 15 residues. Germline-derived CDR1 and CDR2 are MGHDK and SYGVNS. The J segment lost 4 bases and the V segment lost 5 bases, leaving 5 bases of the junction unmatched. CDR3 coding DNA: TGTGCCAGCAGTCCTCGGGACAGGGGGCCCTATGGCTACACCTTC. Translation gives CASSPRDRGPYGYTF.

The genes are TRBV6-1 and TRBJ2-1, with 9 bases aligning to TRBD1. The CDR3 is made up of 14 amino acids. V trimming: 7 bases; J trimming: 6 bases; junction bases outside the gene matches: 7. CDR1 and CDR2 from the germline V gene are MNHNS and SASEGT. CDR3: CASTGTGNPNEQFF. The CDR3 DNA sequence: TGTGCCAGCACCGGGACAGGGAATCCCAATGAGCAGTTCTTC.

This clonotype was counted ten times or more. The chain combines TRBV9 with TRBJ2-3; 9 bases are shared with TRBD2. The CDR3 length is 16 residues. V shed 3 bases, J shed 6 bases, and the junction held 11 bases outside the gene matches. Per the germline V gene, CDR1 is SGDLS and CDR2 is YYNGEE. The CDR3 DNA is TGTGCCAGCAGCGAGGGGCTGTCGCGGGGGGGCGATACGCAGTATTTT. This sequence encodes CASSEGLSRGGDTQYF.

Comment on this clonotype: This sequence may be a read error, since a much larger clone differs from it by one base. The rearrangement links TRBV20-1 to TRBJ2-3; the D gene is possibly TRBD1 (6 bases). The CDR3 sequence is 14 residues long. Germline assignment: CDR1 DFQATT and CDR2 SNEGSKA (reference sequence). Trimming took off 7 bases at V and 4 bases at J, with 18 bases between the two ends. The CDR3 nucleotides are TGCAGTGGGGCCCTGCCGGCAGGGGCAGATACGCAGTATTTT. Its translation is CSGALPAGADTQYF.

This clonotype was recorded many times. J is TRBJ2-5 and V is TRBV12-3 or TRBV12-4; D tentatively fits TRBD1 or TRBD2 (5 bases each). Trimming removed 2 bases at V and 3 bases at J, with 10 bases between. The CDR3 loop spans 14 amino acids. CDR3 DNA: TGTGCCAGCAGTTTACTCGGGACCAAAGAGACCCAGTACTTC. Residues: CASSLLGTKETQYF.

The sample holds a few counts of this clonotype. The chain joins TRBV7-2 to TRBJ2-1; TRBD2 aligns across 7 bases. The CDR3 totals 14 residues. The J segment lost 13 bases and the V segment lost 0 bases, leaving 9 bases of the junction unmatched. Looked up from germline, CDR1 is SGHTA and CDR2 is FQGNSA. The DNA of the CDR3 is TGTGCCAGCAGCTTAGCAGGGGCGGGAGAGACCCAGTTCTTC. Protein sequence: CASSLAGAGETQFF. Looking up the rest from reference TRBV7-2 and TRBJ2-1 gives the full variable domain: GAGVSQSPSNKVTEKGKDVELRCDPISGHTALYWYRQSLGQGLEFLIYFQGNSAPDKSGLPSDRFSAERTGGSVSTLTIQRTQQEDSAVYLCASSLAGAGETQFFGPGTRLTVL.

The rearrangement uses TRBV7-8 and TRBJ2-1; either TRBD1 or TRBD2 may supply D (5 bases each). V was trimmed by 1 base and J by 9 bases, leaving 22 bases between them. This CDR3 spans 17 amino acids. Looked up from germline, CDR1 is SGHVS and CDR2 is FQNEAQ. CDR3 sequence: CASSLGAGTVLSGEQFF. In DNA, the CDR3 is TGTGCCAGCAGCTTAGGGGCCGGGACCGTGTTGTCGGGTGAGCAGTTCTTC.

This clonotype has ten or more counts. The rearrangement uses TRBV6-2 or TRBV6-3 and TRBJ2-5, with 10 nucleotides matching TRBD2. The CDR3 is 17 amino acids. Germline trimming cut 0 bases from V and 0 bases from J; bases unmatched to any gene: 4. Looked up from germline, CDR1 is MNHEY and CDR2 is SVGEGT. In DNA form, the CDR3 reads TGTGCCAGCAGTTACTCCCAGCGGGGGGGTCACCAAGAGACCCAGTACTTC. Translation: CASSYSQRGGHQETQYF.

Only one count was recorded for this clonotype. This could be a read error, since a much larger clone is one nucleotide away. The chain joins TRBV7-9 to TRBJ2-5, with D perhaps matching TRBD2 (6 bases). V lost 2 bases and J 1 base, leaving 14 bases between the germline ends. The germline gives CDR1 SEHNR, CDR2 FQNEAQ (reference sequence). This CDR3 is 16 amino acids long. CDR3 residues: CASSLRREESQETQYF. Written as DNA, the CDR3 is TGTGCCAGCAGCTTAAGGCGGGAAGAAAGCCAAGAGACCCAGTACTTC.

Only a few counts were recorded for this clonotype. The V gene is TRBV9, the J gene TRBJ2-1; TRBD2 might be the D (7 bases). CDR1 and CDR2 from the germline V gene are SGDLS and YYNGEE. V was cut by 6 bases and J by 6 bases, with 25 bases left in between. The CDR3 is 17 residues long. The CDR3 sequence is CASTPRGGGNLGNEQFF. The CDR3 coding sequence is TGTGCCAGCACCCCCAGAGGGGGAGGGAATCTAGGCAATGAGCAGTTCTTC.

The genes are TRBV29-1 and TRBJ2-1; 9 positions agree with TRBD2. The V gene end was trimmed by 5 bases and the J gene end by 8 bases; junction bases not matched to a gene: 13. This CDR3 has 15 amino acids. Germline V CDR1 and CDR2: SQVTM, ANQGSEA. The CDR3 loop is CSVSGSRGRGDEQFF. In DNA, the CDR3 is TGCAGCGTTAGTGGATCGCGCGGGAGGGGCGATGAGCAGTTCTTC.

This clonotype was counted at least ten times. This chain's CDR3 is CASREGGNEQFF. CDR3 coding DNA: TGTGCCAGCAGGGAAGGGGGCAATGAGCAGTTCTTC. The chain links TRBV6-2 or TRBV6-3 to TRBJ2-1; perhaps TRBD1 as D (6 bases). CDR3 length equals 12 residues. V was cut by 6 bases and J by 6 bases, with 9 bases left in between. Per germline, CDR1 MNHEY and CDR2 SVGEGT.